This TCR beta chain was retrieved from a study of T cells in Graves' hyperthyroidism and ophthalmopathy. Regarding the study as a whole: Blood also held most thyroid clonotypes expanded beyond 0.001.

Ophthalmopathy in the patients scored at least 3 on Clinical Activity Score and at least 4 on NOSPECS grade, lasting under 3 months. Lactation, pregnancy, other autoimmune disease or uncontrolled infection excluded patients. RNA transcripts yielded amplified TCR beta CDR3 regions. First-round RT-PCR with HTBI primers amplified the TCR CDR3 region. TCRdb re-derived calls from the multiplex PCR reads in MiXCR, one entry per CDR3 protein. Here the sample spans 300,000 to 450,000 distinct CDR3 sequences, about 15% being singletons. CDR3 length equals 16 residues. The germline gives CDR1 KGHDR, CDR2 SFDVKD. Trimming removed 3 bases at V and 7 bases at J, with 20 bases between. This clonotype appeared many times. What it binds is unknown.

The sequenced sample was blood. This TCR was sampled from a woman aged 25 to 39 with Graves' ophthalmopathy. This rearrangement joins TRBV24-1 to TRBJ1-2, with a weak D call TRBD1 (6 bases). The CDR3 nucleotides read TGTGCCACCAGTGATGCCGGCGGGACATACAAAAGTGGCTACACCTTC. Translating it yields CATSDAGGTYKSGYTF.